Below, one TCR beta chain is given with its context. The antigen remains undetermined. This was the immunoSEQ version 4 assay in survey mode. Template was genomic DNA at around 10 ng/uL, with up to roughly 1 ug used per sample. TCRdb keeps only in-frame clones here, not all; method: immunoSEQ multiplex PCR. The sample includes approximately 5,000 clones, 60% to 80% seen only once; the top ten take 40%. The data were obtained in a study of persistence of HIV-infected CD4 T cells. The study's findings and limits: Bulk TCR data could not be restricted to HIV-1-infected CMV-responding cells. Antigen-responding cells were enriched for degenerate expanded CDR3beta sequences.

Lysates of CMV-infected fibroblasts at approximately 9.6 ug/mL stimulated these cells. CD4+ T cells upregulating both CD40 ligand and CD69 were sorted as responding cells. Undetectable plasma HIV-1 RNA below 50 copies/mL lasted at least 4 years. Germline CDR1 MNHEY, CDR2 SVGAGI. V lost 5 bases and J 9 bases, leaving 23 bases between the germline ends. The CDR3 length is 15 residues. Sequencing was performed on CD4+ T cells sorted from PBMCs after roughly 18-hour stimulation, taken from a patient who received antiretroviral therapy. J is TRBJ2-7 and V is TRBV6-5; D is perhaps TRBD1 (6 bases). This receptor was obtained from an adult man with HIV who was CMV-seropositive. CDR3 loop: CASSKAVSGAGGQYF. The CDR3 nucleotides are TGTGCCAGCAGTAAGGCGGTATCAGGGGCTGGGGGGCAGTACTTC.